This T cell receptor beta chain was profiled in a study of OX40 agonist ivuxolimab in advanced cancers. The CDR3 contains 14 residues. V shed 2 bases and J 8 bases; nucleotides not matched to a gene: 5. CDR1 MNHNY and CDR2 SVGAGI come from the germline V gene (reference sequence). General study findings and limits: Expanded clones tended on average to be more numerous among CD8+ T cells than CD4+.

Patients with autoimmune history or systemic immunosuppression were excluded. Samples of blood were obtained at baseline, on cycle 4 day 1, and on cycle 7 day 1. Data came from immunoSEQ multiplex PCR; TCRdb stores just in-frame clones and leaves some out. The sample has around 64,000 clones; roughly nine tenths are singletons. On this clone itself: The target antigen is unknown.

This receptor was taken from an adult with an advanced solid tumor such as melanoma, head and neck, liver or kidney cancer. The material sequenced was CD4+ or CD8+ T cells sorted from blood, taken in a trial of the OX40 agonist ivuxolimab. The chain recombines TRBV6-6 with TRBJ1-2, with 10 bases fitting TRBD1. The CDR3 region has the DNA TGTGCCAGCAGTTACAAGGGACAGGGGTTCGGCTACACCTTC. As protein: CASSYKGQGFGYTF.